Listed below are T cell receptor beta chains from one sample, sequenced in a study of technical replicates of blood from a handful of donors. Profiled with immunoSEQ multiplex PCR; TCRdb holds only in-frame clones, not every one. The sample lists about 70,000 clones; approximately 90% were seen once. Sequenced material: T cells isolated from PBMCs. The receptors here all came from a human donor in good health. Each CDR3 is given with its conserved first and last residue. The order of the fields is J gene, V gene, D gene, CDR3 DNA, CDR3 protein. D genes are given only for firm matches.

j_gene: TRBJ1-1
v_gene: TRBV9
d_gene: -
CDR3nt: TGTGCCAGCAGGCGGACACAGGGCGATCCTGAAGCTTTCTTT
CDR3aa: CASRRTQGDPEAFF

j_gene: TRBJ2-2
v_gene: TRBV5-1
d_gene: -
CDR3nt: TGCGCCAGCAGCTTGTCGGTAGCGGCAAACACCGGGGAGCTGTTTTTT
CDR3aa: CASSLSVAANTGELFF

j_gene: TRBJ2-3
v_gene: TRBV4-1
d_gene: -
CDR3nt: TGCGCCAGCAGCCATCCAGGGGACACGCAGTATTTT
CDR3aa: CASSHPGDTQYF

j_gene: TRBJ2-7
v_gene: TRBV11-2
d_gene: TRBD2
CDR3nt: TGTGCCAGCAGCTTATCTACTAGCGGGACCACACTTTTC
CDR3aa: CASSLSTSGTTLF

j_gene: TRBJ1-2
v_gene: TRBV4-1
d_gene: TRBD1
CDR3nt: TGCGCCAGCAGCCCCAGCCGGACAGGGGGCATTGGCTACACCTTC
CDR3aa: CASSPSRTGGIGYTF

j_gene: TRBJ1-4
v_gene: TRBV27
d_gene: -
CDR3nt: TGTGCCAGCAGTTTATTTACTACAACTAATGAAAAACTGTTTTTT
CDR3aa: CASSLFTTTNEKLFF

j_gene: TRBJ1-2
v_gene: TRBV7-7
d_gene: -
CDR3nt: TGTGCCAGCAGCTTAGAAGGGCAGGACATTAACTATGGCTACACCTTC
CDR3aa: CASSLEGQDINYGYTF

j_gene: TRBJ1-5
v_gene: TRBV7-7
d_gene: TRBD1
CDR3nt: TGTGCCAGCAGCTCGCGGACCGGGACAGGGTATCAGCCCCAGCATTTT
CDR3aa: CASSSRTGTGYQPQHF

j_gene: TRBJ1-1
v_gene: TRBV27
d_gene: -
CDR3nt: TGTGCCAGCGTCTCCGGGGGACGGACTGAAGCTTTCTTT
CDR3aa: CASVSGGRTEAFF

j_gene: TRBJ2-3
v_gene: TRBV5-4
d_gene: -
CDR3nt: TGTGCCAGCCCTTTATCAGATACGCAGTATTTT
CDR3aa: CASPLSDTQYF